This T cell receptor beta chain was sequenced for a study of Graves' ophthalmopathy and Graves' hyperthyroidism. Diagnosis was based on clinical symptoms, serum thyroxine, TRAb, thyroid ultrasound and orbital computed tomography. Amplification of TCR beta CDR3 regions used RNA transcripts. First-round RT-PCR used HTBI primers; second-round multiplex PCR followed. TCRdb re-analysed the multiplex PCR reads in MiXCR, keeping a single row per CDR3 protein. The table shows 200,000 to 300,000 distinct CDR3 sequences, with around 50% occurring only once. CDR3 length: 15 residues. The germline CDR1 and CDR2 sequences are WSHSY and SAAADI. Of note for this clonotype: A read error may account for a junction end that differs from germline.

The receptor comes from an adult man with Graves' ophthalmopathy. Sequenced: peripheral blood. The J gene is TRBJ2-7, the V gene TRBV10-2; possibly TRBD1 for D (6 bases). The CDR3 spells CASSGGLRTSYEQYF. CDR3 in DNA: TGTGCCAGCAGTGGGGGCCTCCGTACATCCTACGAGCAGTACTTC.